The clone carrying this TCR beta chain has more than one count but fewer than ten. The antigen remains undetermined. The study made its TCR cDNA through 5'RACE template switching. That step introduced a universal primer site along with UMIs. TCRdb redid the calling of the 5' RACE reads with MiXCR, one entry per CDR3 protein. In the table there are approximately 550,000 distinct CDR3 sequences, about 19% of which are singletons. This entry belongs to a study of T cells after yellow fever vaccination. Study-level findings and limits: Post-booster reappearance was seen for most primary-vaccination clones (nearly 97% CD4, about 88% CD8).

Trimming left V 2 bases short and J 2 bases short, with 13 bases between. This CDR3 is built from 15 residues. CDR1 is MNHEY and CDR2 is SMNVEV in the germline V gene (reference sequence). The sequence derives from a man aged 25-45 years who received the YFV17D yellow fever vaccine. Sequences were derived from PBMCs, sampled 15 days after the yellow fever booster vaccination. The gene calls are TRBV27 and TRBJ2-7; D unresolved. Written as DNA, the CDR3 is TGTGCCAGCAGTTTAAACCCGGCGGAGACCTACGAGCAGTACTTC. Residues: CASSLNPAETYEQYF.